This T cell receptor (beta chain) was documented in a study of T cells in Graves' hyperthyroidism and ophthalmopathy. This clonotype was observed a few times. The V and J ends lost 7 bases and 5 bases, in that order; junction bases with no gene match: 23. Germline values: CDR1 SGHTA, CDR2 FQGNSA. This CDR3 has 19 amino acids. The investigators amplified TCR beta CDR3 regions from RNA transcripts. During a first-round RT-PCR of the TCR CDR3, the HTBI primer set was used. One entry per CDR3 protein results from TCRdb running MiXCR on the multiplex PCR reads. The repertoire has roughly 700,000 distinct CDR3 sequences, around 16% of them found once; the top ten carry roughly a sixth.

The sample comprised blood. This sequence was found in a man aged 45-65 years with Graves' hyperthyroidism. V is TRBV7-2 and J is TRBJ2-5, with 9 bases matching TRBD2. The CDR3 is CASIQNPGLAYGGEETQYF. The CDR3 DNA follows: TGTGCCAGCATCCAAAACCCGGGACTAGCTTACGGGGGAGAGGAGACCCAGTACTTC.